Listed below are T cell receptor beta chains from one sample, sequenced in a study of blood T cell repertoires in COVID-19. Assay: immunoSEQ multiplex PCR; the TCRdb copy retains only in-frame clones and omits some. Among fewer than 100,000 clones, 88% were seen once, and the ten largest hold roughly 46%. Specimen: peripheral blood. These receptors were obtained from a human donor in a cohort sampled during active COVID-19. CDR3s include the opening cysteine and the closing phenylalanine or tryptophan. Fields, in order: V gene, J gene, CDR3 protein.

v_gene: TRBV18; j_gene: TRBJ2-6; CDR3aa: CASSSTGLSSGANVLTF
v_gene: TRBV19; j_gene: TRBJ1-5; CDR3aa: CASSSYRDQPQHF
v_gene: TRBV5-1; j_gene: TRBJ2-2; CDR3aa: CASSLVGYRGVGTGELFF
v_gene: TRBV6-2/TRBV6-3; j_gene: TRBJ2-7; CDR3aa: CASSYFQGRYEQYF
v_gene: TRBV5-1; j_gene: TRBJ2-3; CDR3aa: CASSLLAGGTDTQYF
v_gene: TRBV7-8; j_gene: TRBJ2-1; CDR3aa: CASSYRDRGLHSEQFF
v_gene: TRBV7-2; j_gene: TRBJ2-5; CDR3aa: CASSSEQGGVGTQYF
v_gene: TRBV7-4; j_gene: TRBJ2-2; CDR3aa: CASSLEWVDRANTGELFF
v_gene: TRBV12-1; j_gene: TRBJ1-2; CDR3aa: CASSLGVTGGRYGYTF
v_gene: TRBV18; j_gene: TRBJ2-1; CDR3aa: CASSLGLAGDNEQFF
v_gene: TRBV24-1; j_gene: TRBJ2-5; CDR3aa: CATSDLSPSDQETQYF
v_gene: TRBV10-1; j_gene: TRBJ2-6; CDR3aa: CASRRRGSVPGANVLTF
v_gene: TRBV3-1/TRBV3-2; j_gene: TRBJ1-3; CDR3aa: CASSLRDSGNTIYF
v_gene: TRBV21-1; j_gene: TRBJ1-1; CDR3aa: CASSKLPTGLNTEAFF
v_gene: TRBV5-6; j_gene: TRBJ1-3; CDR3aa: CASSTLQGANLPGNTIYF
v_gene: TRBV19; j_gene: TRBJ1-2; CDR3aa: CASTSARVGRVAPGYTF
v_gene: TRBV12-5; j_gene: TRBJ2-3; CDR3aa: CASGYTLAGYTDTQYF
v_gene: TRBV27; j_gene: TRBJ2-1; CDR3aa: CASSSWTSGRYEQFF
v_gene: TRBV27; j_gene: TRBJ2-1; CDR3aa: CASSSQRGYNEQFF
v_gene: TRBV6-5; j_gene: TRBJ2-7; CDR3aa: CASFAGTSGGKQYF
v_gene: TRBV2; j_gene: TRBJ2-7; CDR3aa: CASIRDSTYEQYF
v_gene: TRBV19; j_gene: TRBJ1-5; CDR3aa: CASSIEGGLQPQHF
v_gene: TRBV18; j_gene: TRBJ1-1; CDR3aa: CASSFWPNTEAFF
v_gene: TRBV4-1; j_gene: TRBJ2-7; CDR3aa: CASSQGTGTLPYEQYF
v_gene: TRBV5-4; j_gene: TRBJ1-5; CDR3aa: CASSRDSNQPQHF
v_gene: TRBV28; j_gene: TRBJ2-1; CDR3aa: CASSLAGASYNEQFF
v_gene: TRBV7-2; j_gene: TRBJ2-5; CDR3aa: CASSSIEFQETQYF
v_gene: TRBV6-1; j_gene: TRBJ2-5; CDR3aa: CASSDRTSGGPGETQYF
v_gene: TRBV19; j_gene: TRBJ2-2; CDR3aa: CASSSPAGVALSGELFF
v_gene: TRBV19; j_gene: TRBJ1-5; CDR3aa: CASRTGMLPQHF
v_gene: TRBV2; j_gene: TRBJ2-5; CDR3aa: CASRPDRAQETQYF
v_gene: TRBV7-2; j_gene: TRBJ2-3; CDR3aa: CASSSTSGTDTQYF
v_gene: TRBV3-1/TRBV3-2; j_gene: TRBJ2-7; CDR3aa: CASSPETGKAEQYF
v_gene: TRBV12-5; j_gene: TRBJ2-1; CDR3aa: CASGYRDTKNNEQFF
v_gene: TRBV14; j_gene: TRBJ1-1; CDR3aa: CASRQSMGRGEKAFF
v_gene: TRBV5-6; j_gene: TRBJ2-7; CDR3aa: CASRGTGLAGGTSYEQYF
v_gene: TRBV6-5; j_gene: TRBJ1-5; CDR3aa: CASIQQGNQPQHF
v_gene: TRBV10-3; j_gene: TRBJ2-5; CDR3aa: CAISESKETQYF
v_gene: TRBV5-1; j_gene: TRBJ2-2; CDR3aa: CASSLRWDTSTGELFF
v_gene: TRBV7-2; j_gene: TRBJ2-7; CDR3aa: CASSASGTGLYEQYF
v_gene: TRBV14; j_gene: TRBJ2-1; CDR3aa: CASSLYCFRDTFYNEQFF
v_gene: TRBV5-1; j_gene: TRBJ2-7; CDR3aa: CASSLGGGYEQYF
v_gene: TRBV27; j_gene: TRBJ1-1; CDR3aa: CASSQQGNTEAFF